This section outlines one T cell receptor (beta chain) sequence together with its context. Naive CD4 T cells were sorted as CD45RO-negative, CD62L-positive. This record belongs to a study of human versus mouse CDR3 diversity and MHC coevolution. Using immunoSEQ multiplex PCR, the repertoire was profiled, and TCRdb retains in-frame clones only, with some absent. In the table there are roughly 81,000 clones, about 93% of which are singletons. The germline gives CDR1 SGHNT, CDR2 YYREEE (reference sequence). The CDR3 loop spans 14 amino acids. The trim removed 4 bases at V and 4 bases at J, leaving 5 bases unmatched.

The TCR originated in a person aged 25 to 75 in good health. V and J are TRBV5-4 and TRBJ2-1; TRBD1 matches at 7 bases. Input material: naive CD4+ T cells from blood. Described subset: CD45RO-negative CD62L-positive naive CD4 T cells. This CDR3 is CASSPPQGYNEQFF. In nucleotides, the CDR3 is TGTGCCAGCAGCCCCCCACAGGGGTACAATGAGCAGTTCTTC. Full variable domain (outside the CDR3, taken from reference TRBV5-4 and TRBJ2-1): ETGVTQSPTHLIKTRGQQVTLRCSSQSGHNTVSWYQQALGQGPQFIFQYYREEENGRGNFPPRFSGLQFPNYSSELNVNALELDDSALYLCASSPPQGYNEQFFGPGTRLTVL.